This TCR beta chain was observed in a study of T cells in Graves' hyperthyroidism and ophthalmopathy. Study-level background: Peripheral blood sampling occurred at initial diagnosis, before any treatment. Study-level findings and limits: The majority of expanded thyroid clonotypes above 0.001 also appeared in blood.

Amplified TCR beta CDR3 regions derived from RNA transcripts. RT-PCR in the first round (using the HTBI primer set) targeted the TCR CDR3. TCRdb re-called the multiplex PCR reads through MiXCR, storing one row per CDR3 protein. This sample carries some 360,000 distinct CDR3 sequences, 11% to 15% of them seen once, and the ten largest clones take approximately 9.9%. Turning to this clonotype: Its target is unknown.

Among the patients, aged 18 to 65, hyperthyroidism was newly diagnosed and had lasted under 2 months. Uncontrolled infection, other autoimmune disease, pregnancy and lactation each barred patients from inclusion. This TCR derives from a woman aged 55-69 years with Graves' hyperthyroidism. The source material was blood.

CDR3 coding DNA: TGTGCCAGCACCTGGGGGGAGAGCTACGAGCAGTACTTC. This codes for CASTWGESYEQYF. The V and J genes are TRBV12-3 or TRBV12-4 and TRBJ2-7; possible D gene TRBD2, 6 bases. This CDR3 has 13 amino acids. V shed 7 bases and J shed 3 bases, with 13 bases lying between them.